Presented here are 18 T cell receptor beta chains from one specimen sequenced in a study of blood T cells in healthy people across ages. Together with a sample-barcoded 5' primer, a J-beta primer mix was included in a second PCR lasting about 7 to 11 cycles. MiXCR, applied by TCRdb to the 5' RACE reads, yields one record per CDR3 protein. The repertoire holds 1.2 million to 1.5 million distinct CDR3 sequences, with 59% as singletons. Sequencing was performed on blood. Source of these receptors: a man aged 18 to 30 in good health.

This clonotype was seen just once. The chain has TRBV27 and TRBJ2-5; 11 bases map to TRBD2. Gene TRBJ2-7 matches the end of the DNA better, so the J call may be wrong. The CDR3 has 17 residues. The germline gives CDR1 MNHEY, CDR2 SMNVEV (reference sequence). The CDR3 is CASRPTSGRVETHEQYF. The CDR3 region has the DNA TGTGCCAGCAGACCAACTAGCGGGAGAGTGGAGACCCACGAGCAGTACTTC.

This clonotype was seen a few times. The chain is built from TRBV6-2 or TRBV6-3 and TRBJ2-2, with D tentatively TRBD2 (6 bases). The germline CDR1 and CDR2 sequences are MNHEY and SVGEGT. The CDR3 contains 15 residues. V was clipped by 2 bases and J by 1 base, with 8 bases between them. CDR3 sequence: CASSYGGVNTGELFF. The CDR3 DNA follows: TGTGCCAGCAGTTACGGAGGGGTGAACACCGGGGAGCTGTTTTTT.

The V gene is TRBV5-5, the J gene TRBJ1-1, with D tentatively TRBD1 (5 bases). Trimming took 2 bases from V and 6 from J, leaving 14 bases between them. The CDR3 runs to 14 residues. Germline CDR1 and CDR2: SGHKS and YYEKEE (reference sequence). The DNA for the CDR3 is TGTGCCAGCAGCTTACCCTTTGTGGGGCCTGAAGCTTTCTTT. Its translation: CASSLPFVGPEAFF. Full variable domain (remainder filled in from reference TRBV5-5 and TRBJ1-1): DAGVTQSPTHLIKTRGQQVTLRCSPISGHKSVSWYQQVLGQGPQFIFQYYEKEERGRGNFPDRFSARQFPNYSSELNVNALLLGDSALYLCASSLPFVGPEAFFGQGTRLTVV.

J is TRBJ2-3 and V is TRBV29-1, with no clear D. Between the trimmed V and J ends, which lost 2 bases and 4 bases, there was a span of 13 bases. The CDR3 extends over 14 amino acids. Germline V CDR1 and CDR2: SQVTM, ANQGSEA. The CDR3 DNA reads TGCAGCGTTGAATCTGAGGTCGGTGCAGATACGCAGTATTTT. Its protein product is CSVESEVGADTQYF.

With regard to this clonotype: Mismatch with germline at one junction end may stem from a read error. J is TRBJ2-2 and V is TRBV11-2, with 11 bases lining up with TRBD2. The germline CDR1 and CDR2 sequences are SGHAT and FQNNGV. The CDR3 runs 15 residues. The CDR3 sequence: CASSLVLAGAGELFF. DNA for the CDR3: TGTGCCAGCAGCTTAGTACTAGCGGGAGCCGGGGAGCTGTTTTTC.

The chain joins TRBV4-2 to TRBJ2-4; D is possibly TRBD2 (7 bases). The CDR3 totals 17 residues. Looked up from germline, CDR1 is LGHNA and CDR2 is YNFKEQ. V lost 4 bases and J lost 5, with 21 bases in between. The CDR3 nucleotides read TGTGCCAGCAGCCGGCAGGAGGGGGGGACTTGGCAAAACATTCAGTACTTC. The encoded protein is CASSRQEGGTWQNIQYF.

This chain uses TRBV6-6 with TRBJ2-3; D is perhaps TRBD1 (6 bases). The CDR3 extends over 15 amino acids. V was pared by 6 bases and J by 1 base, with 14 bases between. Germline CDR1 reads MNHNY; CDR2 reads SVGAGI (reference sequence). CDR3 nucleotides: TGTGCCAGCAGAAACAGGGAACTCTGCACAGATACGCAGTATTTT. It codes for CASRNRELCTDTQYF.

The rearrangement links TRBV18 to TRBJ2-5, with 8 bases fitting TRBD2. After removal of 1 base from V and 4 bases from J, the junction contained 5 bases not matched to a gene. The CDR3 length is 15 residues. Germline V gene data show CDR1 as KGHSH and CDR2 as LQKENI. The CDR3 is CASSPRAGVGETQYF. The CDR3 DNA reads as TGTGCCAGCTCACCACGAGCGGGAGTAGGAGAGACCCAGTACTTC.

V gene TRBV6-2 or TRBV6-3 combines with J gene TRBJ2-1, with 9 bases fitting TRBD2. J was trimmed by 2 bases and V by 1 base; bases with no gene match: 6. Germline V gives CDR1 MNHEY, CDR2 SVGEGT. CDR3 length: 17 residues. CDR3 nucleotides: TGTGCCAGCAGTTACTTTCCTGCGGGGGGGACCTACAATGAGCAGTTCTTC. This codes for CASSYFPAGGTYNEQFF.

J is TRBJ1-3 and V is TRBV20-1; D gene uncertain. The CDR3 has 15 amino acids. Germline assignment: CDR1 DFQATT and CDR2 SNEGSKA (reference sequence). Trimming took 0 bases from V and 1 from J, leaving 10 bases between them. The CDR3 protein is CSARDLVGSGNTIYF. The CDR3 DNA reads TGCAGTGCTAGAGACCTAGTCGGATCTGGAAACACCATATATTTT.

This clonotype was seen only once. The germline gene is not matched at one end of the junction; a read error may be the cause. The J gene is TRBJ1-2, the V gene TRBV12-3 or TRBV12-4, with a possible D match to TRBD1 (5 bases). CDR3 length: 14 amino acids. Here the CDR3 DNA reads TGTGCCAGCAGTTTGGGGGGTAGTGACTATGGCTTCACCTTC. Its translation: CASSLGGSDYGFTF.

V gene TRBV7-2 combines with J gene TRBJ2-1; D call uncertain. Trimming cost V 1 base and J 0 bases, with 10 bases left between them. The length of the CDR3 is 16 residues. From germline, CDR1 is SGHTA and CDR2 FQGNSA. CDR3 in DNA: TGTGCCAGCAGCTTAGTGACCACGAGCTCCTACAATGAGCAGTTCTTC. Translating gives CASSLVTTSSYNEQFF.

This chain links TRBV20-1 with TRBJ2-5; unclear D gene. The end of the DNA is better explained by TRBJ2-7, so the J call may be wrong. Germline values: CDR1 DFQATT, CDR2 SNEGSKA (reference sequence). The CDR3 runs 13 residues. CDR3 DNA: TGCAGTGCTACTAGGCCCCCGACGGACGAGCAGTACTTC. Its translation: CSATRPPTDEQYF.

This chain joins TRBV5-6 and TRBJ2-5; a weak D match, TRBD2 (6 bases). Looked up from germline, CDR1 is SGHDT and CDR2 is YYEEEE. The germline V and J ends were trimmed by 3 bases and 4 bases, with 13 bases remaining between them. This CDR3 has 14 residues. DNA of the CDR3: TGTGCCAGCAGCTGGACCGGGACTGCAGAGACCCAGTACTTC. This encodes CASSWTGTAETQYF.

CDR3 coding DNA: TGCGCCAGCAGCGTAGCCCGGTGGGATGAGCAGTTCTTC. This translates into CASSVARWDEQFF. V and J are TRBV5-1 and TRBJ2-1; unclear D gene. Deletions cut 4 bases from V and 8 bases from J, with 13 bases between. CDR1 and CDR2 from the germline V gene are SGHRS and YFSETQ. CDR3 length: 13 residues.

J is TRBJ1-2 and V is TRBV20-1; 10 nucleotides match TRBD1. The CDR3 has 15 residues. V shed 0 bases, J shed 4 bases, and the junction held 5 bases outside the gene matches. The germline CDR1 and CDR2 sequences are DFQATT and SNEGSKA (reference sequence). Here the CDR3 DNA reads TGCAGTGCTAGAGAAGGGGACAGGGGTATCTATGGCTACACCTTC. Amino acids: CSAREGDRGIYGYTF.

A note on this clonotype: Sequence at one end of the junction differs from germline and may be a read error. This sequence joins TRBV4-1 and TRBJ2-1, with unresolved D. Germline lookup yields CDR1 MGHRA and CDR2 YSYEKL. The CDR3 is 15 amino acids. The DNA of the CDR3 is TGCGCCGGCAGCCAAGCCCTCGAAATGACTAATGAGCAGTTCTTC. It codes for CAGSQALEMTNEQFF.

This clonotype was seen a handful of times. This chain uses TRBV12-3 or TRBV12-4 with TRBJ1-5, with D unclear. The CDR3 spans 14 residues. Trimming removed 1 base at V and 6 bases at J, with 10 bases between. CDR3 sequence (DNA): TGTGCCAGCAGTTTAGGGGTTAGTGGTCAGCCCCAGCATTTT. Encoded protein: CASSLGVSGQPQHF.